This T cell receptor (beta chain) is from a study of T cell repertoires in cytomegalovirus infection. The wider study: The public TCR beta signatures pointed to both CMV infection and matching HLA type.

TCRdb re-called the reads with MiXCR, one entry per CDR3 protein. The repertoire includes around 130,000 distinct CDR3 sequences, 20% to 30% of them detected once, and roughly 33% sits in the top ten. Whole-study results and caveats: Ex vivo, HLA-C-restricted CMV-specific TCR beta clonotypes prevailed over the rest of the response. Identification of carriers of CMV plus the relevant HLA was achieved through cumulative public TCR beta family frequency.

The CDR3 extends over 15 amino acids. CDR1 is DFQATT and CDR2 is SNEGSKA in the germline V gene (reference sequence). Trimming cost V 7 bases and J 1 base; bases outside gene matches: 11. This clonotype has only a few counts. Its antigen remains unidentified. Sequencing was carried out using PBMCs, sequenced either directly or after in vitro stimulation (not recorded which). The chain carries TRBV20-1 and TRBJ2-3, with 7 bases matching TRBD1. The sequence was obtained from a human donor in good health (CMV status not recorded). Some clones in this sample may be carry-over from other donors' samples. As DNA, the CDR3 is TGCAGTGTTAGGGGGCCCGGTAGCGGCACAGATACGCAGTATTTT. Its translation: CSVRGPGSGTDTQYF.